This is a list of T cell receptor beta chains from one sample in a study of blood T cell repertoires in COVID-19. Sequencing was performed with immunoSEQ multiplex PCR; in TCRdb, only in-frame clones are kept and a portion is missing. The repertoire holds about 210,000 clones, approximately 80% seen once, with around 10% in the top ten. What was sequenced was PBMCs or T cells enriched from blood (not recorded which). These receptors were collected from a woman between 50 and 59 years old with acute COVID-19. Each CDR3 is given without its conserved first and last residue. The order of the fields is D gene, CDR3 length, J gene, V gene, CDR3 protein. A D gene is named only where the DNA matches it firmly.

>.|14|TRBJ2-2|TRBV28
ASTRGDLLLTGELF
>TRBD1|12|TRBJ1-2|TRBV27
ASSPTGGNYGYT
>.|12|TRBJ2-5|TRBV18
ASSPPVSQETQY
>TRBD2|14|TRBJ2-1|TRBV24-1
AVGTSGIESYNEQF
>TRBD1|13|TRBJ1-6|TRBV19
ASTNPQGGYSPLH
>TRBD1|13|TRBJ1-2|TRBV11-3
ASSSPGQGARGYT
>TRBD1|11|TRBJ1-5|TRBV7-3
ASSLDRSQPQH
>TRBD1|11|TRBJ1-5|TRBV6-6
ATTQGARQPQH
>TRBD2|14|TRBJ2-7|TRBV7-2
ASSANGGGGSYEQY
>.|9|TRBJ1-2|TRBV28
ASSSSYGYT
>.|12|TRBJ1-3|TRBV28
ASSLTGTGNTIY
>.|16|TRBJ1-2|TRBV7-9
ASTLTGADLNFFYGYT
>.|12|TRBJ2-3|TRBV7-2
ASSLSGPRSAQY
>.|13|TRBJ2-2|TRBV6-5
ASSKGGFGTGELF
>.|12|TRBJ1-1|TRBV7-8
ASSLAGFGTEAF
>.|10|TRBJ1-6|TRBV28
ASSLSVSPLH
>.|14|TRBJ2-3|TRBV9
ASSVVGRQGTDTQY
>TRBD1|15|TRBJ2-5|TRBV7-2
ASSFPRTGMRSETQY
>TRBD1|12|TRBJ2-7|TRBV5-1
ASSPGTGAYEQY
>.|14|TRBJ2-4|TRBV4-1
ASSQLFRGTKNIQY
>.|12|TRBJ2-5|TRBV7-3
ASSISGGTETQY
>TRBD2|13|TRBJ2-1|TRBV6-5
ASRLLAGGPSEQF
>TRBD1|10|TRBJ2-1|TRBV5-1
ASRDRGREQF
>TRBD1|10|TRBJ1-1|TRBV5-1
ASSTQGTEAF